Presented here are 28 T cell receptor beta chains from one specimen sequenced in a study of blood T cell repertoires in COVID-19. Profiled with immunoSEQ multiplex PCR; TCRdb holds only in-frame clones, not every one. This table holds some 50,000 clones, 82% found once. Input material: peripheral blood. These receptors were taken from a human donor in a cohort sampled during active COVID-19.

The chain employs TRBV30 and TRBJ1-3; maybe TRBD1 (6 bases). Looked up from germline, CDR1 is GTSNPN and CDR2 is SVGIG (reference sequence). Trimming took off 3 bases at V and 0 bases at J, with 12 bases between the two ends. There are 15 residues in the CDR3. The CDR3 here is CAWRHDRLSGNTIYF. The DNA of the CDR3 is TGTGCCTGGAGACACGACAGGCTCTCTGGAAACACCATATATTTT.

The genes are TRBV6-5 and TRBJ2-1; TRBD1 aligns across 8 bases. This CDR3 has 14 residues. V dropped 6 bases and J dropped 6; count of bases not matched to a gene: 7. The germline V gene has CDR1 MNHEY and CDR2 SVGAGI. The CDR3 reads CASSLLGQANEQFF. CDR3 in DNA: TGTGCCAGCAGCCTCCTGGGACAGGCCAATGAGCAGTTCTTC.

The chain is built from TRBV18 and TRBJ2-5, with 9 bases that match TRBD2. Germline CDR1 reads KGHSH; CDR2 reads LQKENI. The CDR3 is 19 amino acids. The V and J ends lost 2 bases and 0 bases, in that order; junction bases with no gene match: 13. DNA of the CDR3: TGTGCCAGCTCACCATCATACCGCCGGGTAGCGGGGGACCAAGAGACCCAGTACTTC. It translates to CASSPSYRRVAGDQETQYF.

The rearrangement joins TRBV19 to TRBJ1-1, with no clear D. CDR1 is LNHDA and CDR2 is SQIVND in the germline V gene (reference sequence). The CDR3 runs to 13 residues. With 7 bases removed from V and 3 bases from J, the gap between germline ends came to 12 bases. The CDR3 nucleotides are TGTGCCAGTATTGACACGAGGGACACTGAAGCTTTCTTT. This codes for CASIDTRDTEAFF. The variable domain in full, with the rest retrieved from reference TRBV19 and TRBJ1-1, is DGGITQSPKYLFRKEGQNVTLSCEQNLNHDAMYWYRQDPGQGLRLIYYSQIVNDFQKGDIAEGYSVSREKKESFPLTVTSAQKNPTAFYLCASIDTRDTEAFFGQGTRLTVV.

The CDR3 here is CASSQDHGQVLYGYTF. In nucleotides, the CDR3 is TGTGCCAGCAGCCAAGACCATGGGCAGGTTCTCTATGGCTACACCTTC. V is TRBV4-2 and J is TRBJ1-2; no clear D gene. This CDR3 has 16 amino acids. CDR1 is LGHNA and CDR2 is YNFKEQ in the germline V gene. V was pared by 0 bases and J by 4 bases, with 15 bases between.

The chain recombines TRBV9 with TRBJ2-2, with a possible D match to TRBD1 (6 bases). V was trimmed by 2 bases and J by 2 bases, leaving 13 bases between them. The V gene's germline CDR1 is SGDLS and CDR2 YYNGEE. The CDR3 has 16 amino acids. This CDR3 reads CASSVSGTLNTGELFF. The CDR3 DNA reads TGTGCCAGCAGCGTTTCCGGGACACTTAACACCGGGGAGCTGTTTTTT.

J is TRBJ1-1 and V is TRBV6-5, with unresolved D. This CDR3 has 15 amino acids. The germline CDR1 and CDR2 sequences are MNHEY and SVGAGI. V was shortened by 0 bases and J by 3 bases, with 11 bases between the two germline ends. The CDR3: CASSYSSVGYTEAFF. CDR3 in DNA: TGTGCCAGCAGTTACTCGTCCGTCGGTTACACTGAAGCTTTCTTT.

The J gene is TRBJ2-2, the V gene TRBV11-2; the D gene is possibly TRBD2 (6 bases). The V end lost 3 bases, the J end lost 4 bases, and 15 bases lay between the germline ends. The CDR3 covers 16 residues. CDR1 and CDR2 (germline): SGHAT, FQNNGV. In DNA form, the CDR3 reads TGTGCCAGCAGCTTCATCGCCCGGCGGGGCACCGGGGAGCTGTTTTTT. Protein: CASSFIARRGTGELFF.

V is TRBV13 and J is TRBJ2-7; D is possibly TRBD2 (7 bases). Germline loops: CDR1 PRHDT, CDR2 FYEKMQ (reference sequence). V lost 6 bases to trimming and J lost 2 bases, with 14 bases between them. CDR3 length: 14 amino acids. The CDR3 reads CASSRRGATYEQYF. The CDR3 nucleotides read TGTGCCAGCAGTCGACGGGGGGCCACCTACGAGCAGTACTTC. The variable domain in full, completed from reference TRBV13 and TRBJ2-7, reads AAGVIQSPRHLIKEKRETATLKCYPIPRHDTVYWYQQGPGQDPQFLISFYEKMQSDKGSIPDRFSAQQFSDYHSELNMSSLELGDSALYFCASSRRGATYEQYFGPGTRLTVT.

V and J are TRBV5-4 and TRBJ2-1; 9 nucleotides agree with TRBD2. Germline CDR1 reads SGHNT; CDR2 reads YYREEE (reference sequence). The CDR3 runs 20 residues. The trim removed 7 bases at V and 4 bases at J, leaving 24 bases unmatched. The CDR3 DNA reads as TGTGCCAGCCGCCGGAGGGGCTGGCGGGAGGGCCAGGGGAGTTACAATGAGCAGTTCTTC. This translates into CASRRRGWREGQGSYNEQFF.

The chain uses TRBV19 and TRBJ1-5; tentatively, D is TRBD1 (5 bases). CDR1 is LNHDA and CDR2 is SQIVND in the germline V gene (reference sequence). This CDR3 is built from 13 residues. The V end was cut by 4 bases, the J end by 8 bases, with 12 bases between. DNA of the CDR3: TGTGCCAGTAGTACCCCCCCCAGGGAGCCCCAGCATTTT. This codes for CASSTPPREPQHF.

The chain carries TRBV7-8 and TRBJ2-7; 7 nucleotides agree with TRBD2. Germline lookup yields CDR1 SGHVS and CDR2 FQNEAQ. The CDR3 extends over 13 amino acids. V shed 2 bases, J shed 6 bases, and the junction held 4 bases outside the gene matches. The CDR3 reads CASSLQGGVEQYF. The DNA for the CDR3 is TGTGCCAGCAGCTTACAGGGAGGGGTCGAGCAGTACTTC. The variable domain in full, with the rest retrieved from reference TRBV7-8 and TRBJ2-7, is GAGVSQSPRYKVAKRGQDVALRCDPISGHVSLFWYQQALGQGPEFLTYFQNEAQLDKSGLPSDRFFAERPEGSVSTLKIQRTQQEDSAVYLCASSLQGGVEQYFGPGTRLTVT.

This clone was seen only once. CDR3 region: CASSLDGRTFTEAFF. As DNA, the CDR3 is TGCGCCAGCAGCCTGGATGGGCGCACGTTCACTGAAGCTTTCTTT. The V gene is TRBV4-3, the J gene TRBJ1-1; unclear D gene. The CDR3 is made up of 15 amino acids. Germline V gene data show CDR1 as LGHNA and CDR2 as YSLEER. V shed 4 bases and J shed 4 bases, with 16 bases lying between them.

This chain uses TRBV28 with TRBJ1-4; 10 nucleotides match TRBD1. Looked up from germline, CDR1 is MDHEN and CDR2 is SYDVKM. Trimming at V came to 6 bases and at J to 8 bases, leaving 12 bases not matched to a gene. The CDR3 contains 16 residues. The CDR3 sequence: CASSPTAGTGDEKLFF. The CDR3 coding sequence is TGTGCCAGCAGCCCCACCGCCGGGACAGGGGACGAAAAACTGTTTTTT.

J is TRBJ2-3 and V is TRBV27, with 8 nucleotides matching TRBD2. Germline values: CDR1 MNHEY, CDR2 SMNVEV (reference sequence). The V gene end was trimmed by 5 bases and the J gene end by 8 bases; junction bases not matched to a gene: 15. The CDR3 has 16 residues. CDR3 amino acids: CASSIEGLVRGSTQYF. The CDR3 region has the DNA TGTGCCAGCAGTATTGAGGGACTAGTTCGAGGGTCTACGCAGTATTTT.

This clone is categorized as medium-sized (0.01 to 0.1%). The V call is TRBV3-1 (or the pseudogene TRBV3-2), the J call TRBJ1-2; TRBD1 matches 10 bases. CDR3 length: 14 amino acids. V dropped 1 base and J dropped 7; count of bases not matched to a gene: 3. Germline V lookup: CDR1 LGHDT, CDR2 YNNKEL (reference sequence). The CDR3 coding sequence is TGTGCCAGCAGCCAAGCCCGGGACAGGGGTGGCTACACCTTC. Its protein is CASSQARDRGGYTF.

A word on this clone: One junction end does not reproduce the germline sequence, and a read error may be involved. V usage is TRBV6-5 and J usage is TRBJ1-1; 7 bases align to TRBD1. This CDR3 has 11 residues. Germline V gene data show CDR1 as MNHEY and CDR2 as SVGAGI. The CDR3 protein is CGSTGYTEAFF. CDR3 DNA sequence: TGCGGCTCGACAGGGTACACTGAAGCTTTCTTT.

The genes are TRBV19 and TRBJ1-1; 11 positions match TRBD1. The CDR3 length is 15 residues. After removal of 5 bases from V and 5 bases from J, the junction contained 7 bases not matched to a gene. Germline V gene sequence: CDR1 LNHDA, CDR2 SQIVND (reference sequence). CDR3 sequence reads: CASSAEGQGETEAFF. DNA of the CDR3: TGTGCCAGTAGTGCAGAGGGACAGGGGGAGACTGAAGCTTTCTTT.

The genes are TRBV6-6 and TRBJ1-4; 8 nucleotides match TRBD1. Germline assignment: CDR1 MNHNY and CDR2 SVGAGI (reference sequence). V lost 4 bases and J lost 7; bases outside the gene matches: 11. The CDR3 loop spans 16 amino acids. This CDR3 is CASSSAVQGVGEKLFF. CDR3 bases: TGTGCCAGCAGTTCCGCCGTACAGGGGGTGGGTGAAAAACTGTTTTTT.

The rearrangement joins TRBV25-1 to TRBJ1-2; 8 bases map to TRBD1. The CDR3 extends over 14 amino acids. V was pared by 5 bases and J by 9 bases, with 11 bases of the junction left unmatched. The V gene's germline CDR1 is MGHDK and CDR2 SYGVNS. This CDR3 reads CASSFSGQVHSYTF. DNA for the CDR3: TGTGCCAGCAGTTTCTCGGGACAGGTTCACAGCTACACCTTC.

In nucleotides, the CDR3 is TGTGCCAGCTCACCAGGAGATGGAAACACCATATATTTT. As protein: CASSPGDGNTIYF. The V call is TRBV18, the J call TRBJ1-3; unclear D gene. The germline CDR1 and CDR2 sequences are KGHSH and LQKENI. CDR3 length: 13 residues. V was pared by 2 bases and J by 3 bases, with 5 bases between.

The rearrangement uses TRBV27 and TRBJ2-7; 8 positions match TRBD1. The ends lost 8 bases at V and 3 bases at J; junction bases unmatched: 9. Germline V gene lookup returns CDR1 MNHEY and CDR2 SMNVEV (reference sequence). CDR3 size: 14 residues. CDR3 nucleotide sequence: TGTGCCAGCGCGCTGCAGGGGGCTAACTACGAGCAGTACTTC. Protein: CASALQGANYEQYF.

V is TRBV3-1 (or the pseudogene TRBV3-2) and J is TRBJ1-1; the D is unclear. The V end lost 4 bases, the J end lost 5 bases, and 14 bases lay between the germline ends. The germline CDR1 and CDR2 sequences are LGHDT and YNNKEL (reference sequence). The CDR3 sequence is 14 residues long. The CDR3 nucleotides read TGTGCCAGCAGCCCCCGACTATCGGGAACTGAAGCTTTCTTT. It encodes CASSPRLSGTEAFF.

In nucleotides, the CDR3 is TGTGCCAGCAGCCAAGTTGTCGGTCCCTACGAGCAGTACTTC. It specifies CASSQVVGPYEQYF. V is TRBV3-1 (or the pseudogene TRBV3-2) and J is TRBJ2-7; unclear D gene. The CDR3 is 14 residues long. The germline V gene encodes CDR1 LGHDT and CDR2 YNNKEL (reference sequence). The V end was cut by 1 base, the J end by 2 bases, with 9 bases between.

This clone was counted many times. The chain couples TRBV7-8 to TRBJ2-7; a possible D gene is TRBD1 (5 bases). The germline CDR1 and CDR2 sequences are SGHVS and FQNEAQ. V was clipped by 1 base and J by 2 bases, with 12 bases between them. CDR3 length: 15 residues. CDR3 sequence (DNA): TGTGCCAGCAGCTTAGATAGGGGAAGGCCCTACGAGCAGTACTTC. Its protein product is CASSLDRGRPYEQYF.

CDR3 in DNA: TGTGCCAGCAATCCTAGCGGAAGCACAGATACGCAGTATTTT. Translated: CASNPSGSTDTQYF. The chain links TRBV6-5 to TRBJ2-3; 7 bases agree with TRBD2. Germline V gene lookup returns CDR1 MNHEY and CDR2 SVGAGI. The CDR3 spans 14 residues. The V segment lost 7 bases and the J segment 0 bases; nucleotides outside the gene matches: 4.

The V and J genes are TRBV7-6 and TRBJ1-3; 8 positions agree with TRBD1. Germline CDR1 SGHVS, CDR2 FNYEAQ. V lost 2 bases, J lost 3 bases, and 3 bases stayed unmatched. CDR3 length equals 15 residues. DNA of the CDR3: TGTGCCAGCAGCTTAACCAGGGGGCTTGGAAACACCATATATTTT. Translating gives CASSLTRGLGNTIYF.

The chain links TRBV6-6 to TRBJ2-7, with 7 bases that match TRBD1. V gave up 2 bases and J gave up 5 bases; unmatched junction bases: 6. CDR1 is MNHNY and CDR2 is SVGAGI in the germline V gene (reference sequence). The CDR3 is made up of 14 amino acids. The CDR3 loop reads CASSYPNRGNEQYF. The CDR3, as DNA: TGTGCCAGCAGTTACCCAAACAGGGGCAACGAGCAGTACTTC.